Listed below are T cell receptor beta chains from one sample, sequenced in a study of T cell changes during pregnancy in multiple sclerosis. Sequencing used immunoSEQ multiplex PCR; TCRdb keeps in-frame clones, though not all of them. Found here are around 40,000 clones, 85% to 95% of them singletons; the top ten hold around 8.3%. Specimen: CD8+ T cells from peripheral blood mononuclear cells, collected in the third trimester of pregnancy. Receptors were obtained from a female donor with multiple sclerosis, enrolled in a pregnancy study. Both conserved end residues are part of each CDR3. Each record gives: J gene, V gene, CDR3 protein.

TRBJ2-1	TRBV10-3	CAISTGLAGSLTNEQFF
TRBJ1-2	TRBV6-6	CASSYSGRPPEDYTF
TRBJ2-5	TRBV9	CASSDQGGQETQYF
TRBJ2-5	TRBV9	CASSVDWAEETQYF
TRBJ2-1	TRBV7-2	CASSRGGSSYNEQFF
TRBJ2-2	TRBV2	CALGGARGNTGELFF
TRBJ1-2	TRBV19	CASSIVSAGDGYTF
TRBJ2-3	TRBV6-5	CASSVTATDTQYF
TRBJ2-7	TRBV5-1	CASSVPIGTGDIPYEQYF
TRBJ2-3	TRBV30	CAWSPFPLGDTQYF
TRBJ2-7	TRBV2	CASSEGVGVEQYF
TRBJ2-1	TRBV6-6	CASSYVRGLAYNEQFF
TRBJ2-5	TRBV5-1	CASQAGGGQETQYF
TRBJ2-7	TRBV19	CASSILDSFHEQYF
TRBJ2-5	TRBV13	CASSPRQGMGETQYF
TRBJ2-1	TRBV4-1	CASSLQGGAYNEQFF
TRBJ1-1	TRBV7-9	CASSLVQGVEAFF
TRBJ1-1	TRBV5-6	CASSLSGTVIPPGTEAFF
TRBJ2-1	TRBV5-4	CASSGTDSSYNEQFF
TRBJ1-1	TRBV2	CASGQRNTEAFF
TRBJ2-1	TRBV5-6	CASSLLGQGALEQFF
TRBJ1-1	TRBV6-5	CASRPGGNTEAFF
TRBJ2-7	TRBV15	CATSSGVAYEQYF
TRBJ2-2	TRBV6-4	CASSLSGEDGELFF
TRBJ1-2	TRBV6-5	CATSGQGPHHGYTF
TRBJ1-6	TRBV9	CASSLSPHRYNSPLHF
TRBJ1-3	TRBV27	CASSPNSMTGSAGNTIYF
TRBJ1-2	TRBV6-4	CASSDSRRDRGGYTF
TRBJ1-6	TRBV28	CASGARGEYNSPLHF
TRBJ2-1	TRBV5-1	CASSSSDNEQFF
TRBJ2-3	TRBV4-1	CASSQVGTSGDTQYF
TRBJ2-7	TRBV6-9	CASSPHGTGTGNGGGEQYF